This TCR beta chain was captured by sequencing in a study of early T cells in non-severe SARS-CoV-2 infection. V shed 5 bases, J shed 6 bases, and the junction held 8 bases outside the gene matches. Germline-derived CDR1 and CDR2 are SGHTA and FQGNSA. There are 14 residues in the CDR3. There are a few counts of this clonotype. Its antigen is currently unknown. TCRdb processed the 5' RACE reads anew with MiXCR; each CDR3 protein has one entry. The sample contains 20,000 to 30,000 distinct CDR3 sequences, about 4.4% of which appear only once. Findings and caveats of the study: The matching step, a VDJdb search, favored anti-spike CD8 responses and missed private and CD4 specificities.

V is TRBV7-2 and J is TRBJ2-3; 7 positions agree with TRBD2. The receptor was isolated from an adult who was a healthcare worker with PCR-confirmed SARS-CoV-2 infection or an uninfected control (not recorded which). The sample consisted of whole blood. The CDR3 DNA reads TGTGCCAGCAGCCTAAGCGGGAAGGTGGATACGCAGTATTTT. Protein product: CASSLSGKVDTQYF.